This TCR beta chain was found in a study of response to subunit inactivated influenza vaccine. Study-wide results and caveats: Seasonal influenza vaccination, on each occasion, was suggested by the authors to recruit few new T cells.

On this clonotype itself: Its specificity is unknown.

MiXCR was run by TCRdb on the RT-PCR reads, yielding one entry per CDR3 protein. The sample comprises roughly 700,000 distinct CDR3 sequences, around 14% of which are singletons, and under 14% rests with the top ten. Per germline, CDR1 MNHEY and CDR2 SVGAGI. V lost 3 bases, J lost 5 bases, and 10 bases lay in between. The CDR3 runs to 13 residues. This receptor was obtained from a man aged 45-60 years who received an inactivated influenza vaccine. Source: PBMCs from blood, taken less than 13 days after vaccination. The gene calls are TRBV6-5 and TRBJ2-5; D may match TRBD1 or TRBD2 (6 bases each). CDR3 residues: CASSYGGLETQYF. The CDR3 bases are TGTGCCAGCAGTTATGGGGGGCTGGAGACCCAGTACTTC.